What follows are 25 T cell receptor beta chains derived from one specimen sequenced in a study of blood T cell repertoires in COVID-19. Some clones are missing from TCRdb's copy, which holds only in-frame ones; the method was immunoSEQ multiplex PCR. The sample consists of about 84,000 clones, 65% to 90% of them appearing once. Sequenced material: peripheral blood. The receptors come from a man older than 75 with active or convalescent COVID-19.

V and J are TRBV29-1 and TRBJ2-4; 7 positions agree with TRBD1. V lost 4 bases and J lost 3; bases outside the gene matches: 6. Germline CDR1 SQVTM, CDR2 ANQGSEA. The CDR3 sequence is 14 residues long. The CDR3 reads CSVATGVDKNIQYF. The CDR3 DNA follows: TGCAGCGTTGCTACAGGGGTGGACAAAAACATTCAGTACTTC. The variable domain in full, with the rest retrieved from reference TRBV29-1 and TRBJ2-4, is SAVISQKPSRDICQRGTSLTIQCQVDSQVTMMFWYRQQPGQSLTLIATANQGSEATYESGFVIDKFPISRPNLTFSTLTVSNMSPEDSSIYLCSVATGVDKNIQYFGAGTRLSVL.

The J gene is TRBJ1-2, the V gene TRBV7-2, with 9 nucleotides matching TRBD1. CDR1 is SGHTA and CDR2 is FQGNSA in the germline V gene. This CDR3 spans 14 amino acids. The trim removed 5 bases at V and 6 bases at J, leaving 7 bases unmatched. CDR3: CASSTRQGDNGYTF. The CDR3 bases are TGTGCCAGCAGCACTAGACAGGGGGATAATGGCTACACCTTC.

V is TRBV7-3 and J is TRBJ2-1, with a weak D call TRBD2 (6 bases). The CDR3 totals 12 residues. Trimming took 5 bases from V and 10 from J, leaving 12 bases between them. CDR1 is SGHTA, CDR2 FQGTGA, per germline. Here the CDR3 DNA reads TGTGCCAGCAGCCTTACCGCGGGAGAGCAGTTCTTC. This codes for CASSLTAGEQFF.

CDR3: CASSVIYTDTQYF. The CDR3 region has the DNA TGTGCCAGCAGCGTCATCTATACGGATACGCAGTATTTT. V and J are TRBV7-2 and TRBJ2-3; D remains ambiguous. In germline, CDR1 is SGHTA, CDR2 FQGNSA. Trimming took off 5 bases at V and 6 bases at J, with 12 bases between the two ends. This CDR3 spans 13 amino acids.

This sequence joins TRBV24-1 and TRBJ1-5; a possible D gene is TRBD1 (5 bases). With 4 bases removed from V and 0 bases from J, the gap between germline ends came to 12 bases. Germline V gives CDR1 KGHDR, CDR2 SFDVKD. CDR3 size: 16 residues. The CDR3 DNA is TGTGCCACCAGTGAGTCAGGGAGGAATAGCAATCAGCCCCAGCATTTT. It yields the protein CATSESGRNSNQPQHF.

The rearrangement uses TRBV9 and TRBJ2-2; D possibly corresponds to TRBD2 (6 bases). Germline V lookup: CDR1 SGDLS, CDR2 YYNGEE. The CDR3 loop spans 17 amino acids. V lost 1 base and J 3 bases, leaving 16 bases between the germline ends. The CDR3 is CASSVLGGSTHTGELFF. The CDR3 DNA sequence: TGTGCCAGCAGCGTACTGGGAGGCTCGACTCACACCGGGGAGCTGTTTTTT.

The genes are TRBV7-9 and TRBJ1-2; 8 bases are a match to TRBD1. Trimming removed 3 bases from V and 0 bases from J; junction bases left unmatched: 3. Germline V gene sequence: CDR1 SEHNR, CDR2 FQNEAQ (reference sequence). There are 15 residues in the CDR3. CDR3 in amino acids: CASSFGTGTNYGYTF. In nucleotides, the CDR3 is TGTGCCAGCAGCTTCGGGACAGGAACTAACTATGGCTACACCTTC.

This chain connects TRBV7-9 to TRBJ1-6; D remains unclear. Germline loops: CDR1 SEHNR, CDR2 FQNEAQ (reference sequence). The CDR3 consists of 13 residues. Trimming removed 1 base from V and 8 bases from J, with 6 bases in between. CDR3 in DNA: TGTGCCAGCAGCTTAGGATTAGATTCACCCCTCCACTTT. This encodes CASSLGLDSPLHF.

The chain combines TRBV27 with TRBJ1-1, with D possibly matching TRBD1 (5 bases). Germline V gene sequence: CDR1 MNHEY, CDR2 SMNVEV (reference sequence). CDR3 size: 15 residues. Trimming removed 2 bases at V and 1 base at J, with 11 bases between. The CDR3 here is CASSLGLGQNTEAFF. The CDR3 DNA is TGTGCCAGCAGTTTAGGTTTGGGGCAGAACACTGAAGCTTTCTTT.

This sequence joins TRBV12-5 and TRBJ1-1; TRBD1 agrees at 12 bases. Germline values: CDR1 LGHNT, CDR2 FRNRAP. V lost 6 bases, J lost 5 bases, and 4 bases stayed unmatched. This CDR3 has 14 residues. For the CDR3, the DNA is TGTGCTAGTGGACCGGGACAGGGGGCAACTGAAGCTTTCTTT. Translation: CASGPGQGATEAFF.

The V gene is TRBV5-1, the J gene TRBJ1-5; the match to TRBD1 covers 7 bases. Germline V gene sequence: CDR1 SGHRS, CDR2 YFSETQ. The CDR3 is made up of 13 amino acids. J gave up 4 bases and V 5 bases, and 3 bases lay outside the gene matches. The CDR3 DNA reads TGCGCCAGCAGACAGGGGAGTAATCAGCCCCAGCATTTT. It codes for CASRQGSNQPQHF.

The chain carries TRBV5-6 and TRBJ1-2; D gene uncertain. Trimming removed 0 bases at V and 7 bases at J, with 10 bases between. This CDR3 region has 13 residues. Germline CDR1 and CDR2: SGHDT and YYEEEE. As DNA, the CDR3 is TGTGCCAGCAGCTTGGCTTCGGCGGCTGGCTACACCTTC. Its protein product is CASSLASAAGYTF.

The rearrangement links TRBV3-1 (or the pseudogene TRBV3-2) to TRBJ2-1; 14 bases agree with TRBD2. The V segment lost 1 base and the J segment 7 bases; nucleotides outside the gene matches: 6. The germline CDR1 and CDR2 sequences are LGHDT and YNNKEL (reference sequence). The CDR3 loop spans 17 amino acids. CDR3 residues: CASSQARLAGGRNEQFF. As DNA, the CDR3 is TGTGCCAGCAGCCAAGCTCGACTAGCGGGAGGGCGGAATGAGCAGTTCTTC.

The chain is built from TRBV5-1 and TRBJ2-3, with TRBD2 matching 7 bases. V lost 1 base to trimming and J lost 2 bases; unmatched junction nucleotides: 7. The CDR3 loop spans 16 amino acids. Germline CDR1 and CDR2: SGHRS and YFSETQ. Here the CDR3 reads CASSLSRLAATDTQYF. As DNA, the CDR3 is TGCGCCAGCAGCTTGTCTCGCCTAGCGGCCACAGATACGCAGTATTTT.

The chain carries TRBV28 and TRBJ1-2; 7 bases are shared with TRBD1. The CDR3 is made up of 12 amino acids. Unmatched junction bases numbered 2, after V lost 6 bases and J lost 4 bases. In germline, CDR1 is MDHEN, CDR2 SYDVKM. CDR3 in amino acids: CASRGDSYGYTF. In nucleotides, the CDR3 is TGTGCCAGCAGGGGGGACAGCTATGGCTACACCTTC.

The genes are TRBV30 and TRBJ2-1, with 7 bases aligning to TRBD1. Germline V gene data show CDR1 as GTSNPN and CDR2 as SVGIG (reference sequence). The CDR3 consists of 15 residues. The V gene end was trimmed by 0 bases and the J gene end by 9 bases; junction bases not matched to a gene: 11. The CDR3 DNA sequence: TGTGCCTGGAGTGTACAAGGGGGCAAGGCCGGTGAGCAGTTCTTC. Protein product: CAWSVQGGKAGEQFF.

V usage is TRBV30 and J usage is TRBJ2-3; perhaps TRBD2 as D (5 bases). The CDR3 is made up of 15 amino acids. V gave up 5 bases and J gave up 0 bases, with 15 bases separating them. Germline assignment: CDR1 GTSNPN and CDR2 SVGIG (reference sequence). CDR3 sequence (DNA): TGTGCCTGGGACGGGATATGGGCTAGCACAGATACGCAGTATTTT. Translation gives CAWDGIWASTDTQYF.

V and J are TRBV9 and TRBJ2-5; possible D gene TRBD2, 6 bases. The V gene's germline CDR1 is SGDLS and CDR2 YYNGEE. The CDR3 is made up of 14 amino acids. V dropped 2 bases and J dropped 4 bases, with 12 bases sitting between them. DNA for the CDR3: TGTGCCAGCAGCGTTTATCCGGGAGCAGAGACCCAGTACTTC. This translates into CASSVYPGAETQYF.

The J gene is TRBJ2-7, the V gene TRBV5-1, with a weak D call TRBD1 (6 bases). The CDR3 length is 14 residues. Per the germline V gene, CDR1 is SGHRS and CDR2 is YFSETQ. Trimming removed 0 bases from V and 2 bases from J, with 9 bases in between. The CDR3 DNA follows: TGCGCCAGCAGCTTGGAGACAGGTACCTACGAGCAGTACTTC. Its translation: CASSLETGTYEQYF.

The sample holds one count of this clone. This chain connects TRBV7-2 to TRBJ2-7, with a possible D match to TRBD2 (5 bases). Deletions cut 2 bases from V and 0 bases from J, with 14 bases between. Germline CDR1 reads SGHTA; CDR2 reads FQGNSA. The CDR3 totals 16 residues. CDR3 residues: CASSLSLGGGSYEQYF. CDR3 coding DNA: TGTGCCAGCAGCTTATCGCTTGGCGGAGGCTCCTACGAGCAGTACTTC.

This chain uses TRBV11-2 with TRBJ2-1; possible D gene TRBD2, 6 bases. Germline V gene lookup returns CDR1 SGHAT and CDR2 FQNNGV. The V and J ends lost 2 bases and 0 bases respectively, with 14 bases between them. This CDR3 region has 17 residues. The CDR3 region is CASSLLLDGSSYNEQFF. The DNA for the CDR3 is TGTGCCAGCAGCTTATTACTGGACGGGAGCTCCTACAATGAGCAGTTCTTC.

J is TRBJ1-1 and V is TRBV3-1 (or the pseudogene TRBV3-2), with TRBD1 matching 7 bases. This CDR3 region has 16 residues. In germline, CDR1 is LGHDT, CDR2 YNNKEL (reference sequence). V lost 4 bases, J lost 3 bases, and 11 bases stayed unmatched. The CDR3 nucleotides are TGTGCCAGCAGCCCTCGAGGGGGCCTGAGGGACACTGAAGCTTTCTTT. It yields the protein CASSPRGGLRDTEAFF.

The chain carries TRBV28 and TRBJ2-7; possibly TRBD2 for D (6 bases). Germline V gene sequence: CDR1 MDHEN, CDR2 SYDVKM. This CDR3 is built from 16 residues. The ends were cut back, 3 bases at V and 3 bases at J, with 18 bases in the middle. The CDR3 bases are TGTGCCAGCAGTTTTTATGGACTAACTAGTATCTACGAGCAGTACTTC. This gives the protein CASSFYGLTSIYEQYF.

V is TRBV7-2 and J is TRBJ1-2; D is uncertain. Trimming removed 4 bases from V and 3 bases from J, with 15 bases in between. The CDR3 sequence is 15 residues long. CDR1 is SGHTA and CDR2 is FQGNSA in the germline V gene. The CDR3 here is CASSSGEGSHYGYTF. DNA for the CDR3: TGTGCCAGCAGCTCAGGCGAGGGATCGCACTATGGCTACACCTTC.

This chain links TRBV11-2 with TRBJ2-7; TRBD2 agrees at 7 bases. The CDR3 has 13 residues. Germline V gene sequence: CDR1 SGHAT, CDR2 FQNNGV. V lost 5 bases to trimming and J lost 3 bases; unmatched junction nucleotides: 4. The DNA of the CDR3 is TGTGCCAGCAGCGTTCTAGCGGACTACGAGCAGTACTTC. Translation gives CASSVLADYEQYF.